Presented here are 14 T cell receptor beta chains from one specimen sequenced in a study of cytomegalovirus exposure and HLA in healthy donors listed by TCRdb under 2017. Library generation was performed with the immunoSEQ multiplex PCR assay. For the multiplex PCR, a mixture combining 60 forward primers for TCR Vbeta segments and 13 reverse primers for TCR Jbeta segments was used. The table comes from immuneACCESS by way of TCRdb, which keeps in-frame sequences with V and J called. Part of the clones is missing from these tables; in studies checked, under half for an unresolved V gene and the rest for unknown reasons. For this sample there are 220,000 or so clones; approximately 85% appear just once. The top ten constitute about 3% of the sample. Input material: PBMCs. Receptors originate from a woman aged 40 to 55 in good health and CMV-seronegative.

The CDR3 sequence is CASSLGIGTQNEKLFF. CDR3 DNA sequence: TGCGCCAGCAGCCTTGGAATAGGGACTCAGAATGAAAAACTGTTTTTT. The rearrangement links TRBV4-1 to TRBJ1-4; D is possibly TRBD1 (5 bases). Between the trimmed V and J ends, which lost 4 bases and 5 bases, there was a span of 17 bases. Germline lookup yields CDR1 MGHRA and CDR2 YSYEKL. This CDR3 region has 16 residues.

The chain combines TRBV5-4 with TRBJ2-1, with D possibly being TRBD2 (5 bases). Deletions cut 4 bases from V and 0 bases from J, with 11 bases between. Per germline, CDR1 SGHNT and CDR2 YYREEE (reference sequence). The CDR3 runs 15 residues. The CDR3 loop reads CASSPGRGSYNEQFF. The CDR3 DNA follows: TGTGCCAGCAGCCCGGGTCGGGGCTCCTACAATGAGCAGTTCTTC.

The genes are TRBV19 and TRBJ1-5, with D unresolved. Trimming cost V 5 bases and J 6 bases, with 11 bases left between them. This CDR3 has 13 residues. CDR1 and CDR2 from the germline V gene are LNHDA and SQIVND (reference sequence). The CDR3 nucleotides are TGTGCCAGTAGTGATCAGGCGCGTCAGCCCCAGCATTTT. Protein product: CASSDQARQPQHF.

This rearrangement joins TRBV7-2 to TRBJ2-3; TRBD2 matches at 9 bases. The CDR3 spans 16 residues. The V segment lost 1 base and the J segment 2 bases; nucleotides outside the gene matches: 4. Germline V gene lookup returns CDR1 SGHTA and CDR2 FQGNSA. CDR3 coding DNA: TGTGCCAGCAGCTTAGACGCTAGCGGGGCCACAGATACGCAGTATTTT. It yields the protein CASSLDASGATDTQYF.

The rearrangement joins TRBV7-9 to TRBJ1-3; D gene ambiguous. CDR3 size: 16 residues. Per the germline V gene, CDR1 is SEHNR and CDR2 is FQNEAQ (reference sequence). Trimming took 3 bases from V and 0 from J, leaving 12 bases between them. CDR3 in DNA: TGTGCCAGCAGCTTGAGGCGCCTGGGCTCTGGAAACACCATATATTTT. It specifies CASSLRRLGSGNTIYF.

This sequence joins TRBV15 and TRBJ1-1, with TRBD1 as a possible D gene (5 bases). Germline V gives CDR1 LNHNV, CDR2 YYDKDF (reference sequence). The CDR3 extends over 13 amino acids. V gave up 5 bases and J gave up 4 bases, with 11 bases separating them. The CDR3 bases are TGTGCCACCAGCGGGGCGCCCGGCACTGAAGCTTTCTTT. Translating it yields CATSGAPGTEAFF.

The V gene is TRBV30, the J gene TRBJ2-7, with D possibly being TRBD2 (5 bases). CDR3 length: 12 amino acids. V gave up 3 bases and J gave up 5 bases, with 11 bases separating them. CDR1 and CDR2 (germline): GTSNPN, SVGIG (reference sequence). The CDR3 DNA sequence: TGTGCCTGGAGCCGGACTGGGAACGAGCAGTACTTC. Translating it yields CAWSRTGNEQYF. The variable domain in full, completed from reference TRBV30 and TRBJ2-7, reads SQTIHQWPATLVQPVGSPLSLECTVEGTSNPNLYWYRQAAGRGLQLLFYSVGIGQISSEVPQNLSASRPQDRQFILSSKKLLLSDSGFYLCAWSRTGNEQYFGPGTRLTVT.

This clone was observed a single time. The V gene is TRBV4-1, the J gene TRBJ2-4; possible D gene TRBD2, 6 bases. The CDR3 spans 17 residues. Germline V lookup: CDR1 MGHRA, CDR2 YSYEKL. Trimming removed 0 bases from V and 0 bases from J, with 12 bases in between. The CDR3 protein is CASSQDQGGVAKNIQYF. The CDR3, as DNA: TGCGCCAGCAGCCAAGATCAAGGAGGGGTAGCCAAAAACATTCAGTACTTC.

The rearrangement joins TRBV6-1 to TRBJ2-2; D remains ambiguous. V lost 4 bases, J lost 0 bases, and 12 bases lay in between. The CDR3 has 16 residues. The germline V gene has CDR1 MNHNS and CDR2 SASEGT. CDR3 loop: CASSGLKIANTGELFF. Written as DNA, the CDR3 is TGTGCCAGCAGTGGTCTTAAGATAGCGAACACCGGGGAGCTGTTTTTT.

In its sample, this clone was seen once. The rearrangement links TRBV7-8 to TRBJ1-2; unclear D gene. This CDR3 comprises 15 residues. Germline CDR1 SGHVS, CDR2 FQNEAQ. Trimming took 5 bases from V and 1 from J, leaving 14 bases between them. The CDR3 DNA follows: TGTGCCAGCAGCCCCGACGCCCGGGATAACTATGGCTACACCTTC. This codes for CASSPDARDNYGYTF.

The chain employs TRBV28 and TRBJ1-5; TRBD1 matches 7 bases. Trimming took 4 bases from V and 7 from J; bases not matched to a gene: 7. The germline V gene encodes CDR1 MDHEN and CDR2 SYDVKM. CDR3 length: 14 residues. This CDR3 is CASSSMDRSQPQHF. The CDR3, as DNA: TGTGCCAGCAGTTCGATGGACAGGTCCCAGCCCCAGCATTTT.

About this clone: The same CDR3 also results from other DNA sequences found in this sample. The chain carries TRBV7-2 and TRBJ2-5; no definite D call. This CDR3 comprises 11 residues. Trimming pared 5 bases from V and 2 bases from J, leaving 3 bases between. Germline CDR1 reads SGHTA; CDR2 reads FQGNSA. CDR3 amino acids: CASSPQETQYF. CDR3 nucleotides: TGTGCCAGCAGCCCACAAGAGACCCAGTACTTC.

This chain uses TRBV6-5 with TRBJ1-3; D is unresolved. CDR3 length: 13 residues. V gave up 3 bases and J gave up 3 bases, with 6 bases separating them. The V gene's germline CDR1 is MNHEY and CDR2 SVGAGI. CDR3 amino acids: CASSYSSGNTIYF. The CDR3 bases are TGTGCCAGCAGTTATTCGAGTGGAAACACCATATATTTT.

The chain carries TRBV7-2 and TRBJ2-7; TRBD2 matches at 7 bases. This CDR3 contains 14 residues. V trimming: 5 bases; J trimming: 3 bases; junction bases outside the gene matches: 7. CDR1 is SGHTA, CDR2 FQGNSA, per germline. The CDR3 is CASSQPLADYEQYF. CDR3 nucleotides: TGTGCCAGCAGCCAGCCTCTAGCGGACTACGAGCAGTACTTC.